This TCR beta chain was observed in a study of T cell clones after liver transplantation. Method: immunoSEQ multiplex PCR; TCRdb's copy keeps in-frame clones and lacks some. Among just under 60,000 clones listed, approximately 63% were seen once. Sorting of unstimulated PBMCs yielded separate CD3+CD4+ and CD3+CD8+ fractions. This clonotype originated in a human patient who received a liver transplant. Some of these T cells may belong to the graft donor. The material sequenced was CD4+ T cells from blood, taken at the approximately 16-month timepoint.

CDR3 residues: CASSPHFKEGVRFTGELFF. In DNA form, the CDR3 reads TGTGCCAGCAGCCCTCACTTTAAGGAGGGGGTGCGTTTCACCGGGGAGCTGTTTTTT. The rearrangement uses TRBV7-2 and TRBJ2-2, with D possibly called TRBD1 or TRBD2 (6 bases each). This CDR3 has 19 amino acids. The germline V gene has CDR1 SGHTA and CDR2 FQGNSA. The V end was cut by 5 bases, the J end by 4 bases, with 26 bases between.